One and the same sample provided the 17 T cell receptor beta chains below, sequenced in a study of T cell responses to AZD1222 COVID-19 vaccine. Method: immunoSEQ multiplex PCR; TCRdb's copy keeps in-frame clones and lacks some. The data show about 110,000 clones, about nine tenths seen once. The sequencing here drew on peripheral blood, taken on day 0 of AZD1222 vaccination. These receptors came from an adult in good health.

The chain employs TRBV27 and TRBJ1-5; TRBD1 matches 7 bases. The V gene end was trimmed by 8 bases and the J gene end by 4 bases; junction bases not matched to a gene: 8. Looked up from germline, CDR1 is MNHEY and CDR2 is SMNVEV (reference sequence). The CDR3 totals 14 residues. For the CDR3, the DNA is TGTGCCAGCGGGCTAGGGGGCTCGAATCAGCCCCAGCATTTT. The encoded protein is CASGLGGSNQPQHF.

The chain recombines TRBV4-1 with TRBJ1-6; D remains unclear. Germline V lookup: CDR1 MGHRA, CDR2 YSYEKL. This CDR3 has 16 amino acids. V shed 1 base and J shed 2 bases, with 9 bases lying between them. CDR3 sequence: CASSQGSQTYNSPLHF. CDR3 in DNA: TGCGCCAGCAGCCAAGGAAGCCAAACCTATAATTCACCCCTCCACTTT.

The chain has TRBV6-5 and TRBJ1-5, with TRBD1 matching 7 bases. V was clipped by 6 bases and J by 5 bases; unmatched bases: 7. There are 14 residues in the CDR3. The V gene's germline CDR1 is MNHEY and CDR2 SVGAGI. The CDR3 DNA reads TGTGCCAGCAGGAACCGACAGGGAGATCAGCCCCAGCATTTT. Its translation: CASRNRQGDQPQHF.

V gene TRBV10-3 combines with J gene TRBJ2-3; no reliable D call. Trimming cost V 0 bases and J 1 base, with 2 bases left between them. The CDR3 extends over 13 amino acids. From germline, CDR1 is ENHRY and CDR2 SYGVKD. The CDR3 reads CAISESCTDTQYF. In nucleotides, the CDR3 is TGTGCCATCAGTGAGTCCTGCACAGATACGCAGTATTTT.

The chain combines TRBV30 with TRBJ2-3; D assignment may be TRBD1 or TRBD2 (5 bases each). In germline, CDR1 is GTSNPN, CDR2 SVGIG (reference sequence). Trimming removed 3 bases at V and 2 bases at J, with 15 bases between. The CDR3 totals 15 residues. The CDR3 DNA is TGTGCCTGGAGCGTGGGGGTTGGATCCACAGATACGCAGTATTTT. Its protein is CAWSVGVGSTDTQYF.

This chain connects TRBV25-1 to TRBJ2-5; TRBD1 aligns across 7 bases. Trimming removed 2 bases from V and 5 bases from J; junction bases left unmatched: 2. This CDR3 is built from 13 residues. The germline V gene encodes CDR1 MGHDK and CDR2 SYGVNS. CDR3 nucleotides: TGTGCCAGCAGTGAAGTCAGGGGGGAGACCCAGTACTTC. It specifies CASSEVRGETQYF.

V gene TRBV28 combines with J gene TRBJ1-4; 8 bases match TRBD1. The length of the CDR3 is 14 residues. In germline, CDR1 is MDHEN, CDR2 SYDVKM. V lost 3 bases, J lost 13 bases, and 10 bases stayed unmatched. The CDR3 DNA reads as TGTGCCAGCAGTTTCAGGGGGCGAGAAGTGGGACTGTTTTTT. Translation: CASSFRGREVGLFF.

V and J are TRBV7-2 and TRBJ1-2; tentative D call: TRBD1 (6 bases). There are 13 residues in the CDR3. With 6 bases removed from V and 14 bases from J, the gap between germline ends came to 22 bases. CDR1 is SGHTA and CDR2 is FQGNSA in the germline V gene. As DNA, the CDR3 is TGTGCCAGCAGTAAGACAGGTTCCCCTGCGAGAACCTTC. Encoded protein: CASSKTGSPARTF. Looking up the rest from reference TRBV7-2 and TRBJ1-2 gives the full variable domain: GAGVSQSPSNKVTEKGKDVELRCDPISGHTALYWYRQSLGQGLEFLIYFQGNSAPDKSGLPSDRFSAERTGGSVSTLTIQRTQQEDSAVYLCASSKTGSPARTFGSGTRLTVV.

The chain combines TRBV19 with TRBJ2-2; TRBD1 matches at 8 bases. V shed 6 bases and J 1 base; nucleotides not matched to a gene: 10. The length of the CDR3 is 17 residues. Germline V gene lookup returns CDR1 LNHDA and CDR2 SQIVND (reference sequence). CDR3 DNA sequence: TGTGCCAGTAGCTTAAAACAGGGACAGGTGAACACCGGGGAGCTGTTTTTT. It specifies CASSLKQGQVNTGELFF.

The V gene is TRBV29-1, the J gene TRBJ1-4; the D gene is possibly TRBD1 (6 bases). The ends were cut back, 4 bases at V and 4 bases at J, with 13 bases in the middle. CDR1 SQVTM and CDR2 ANQGSEA come from the germline V gene. The CDR3 consists of 14 residues. The CDR3 loop is CSVGADSNNEKLFF. In DNA form, the CDR3 reads TGCAGCGTTGGGGCGGACAGCAATAATGAAAAACTGTTTTTT.

The chain carries TRBV3-1 (or the pseudogene TRBV3-2) and TRBJ2-3; 7 positions match TRBD2. Unmatched junction bases numbered 14, after V lost 5 bases and J lost 9 bases. CDR3 length: 15 amino acids. The V gene's germline CDR1 is LGHDT and CDR2 YNNKEL (reference sequence). The CDR3 reads CASSSAGPLADTQYF. CDR3 sequence (DNA): TGTGCCAGCAGCTCCGCCGGGCCCCTAGCGGACACGCAGTATTTT.

This sequence joins TRBV15 and TRBJ2-2; 8 nucleotides line up with TRBD1. The CDR3 is 16 amino acids. J was trimmed by 1 base and V by 5 bases; bases with no gene match: 6. Looked up from germline, CDR1 is LNHNV and CDR2 is YYDKDF (reference sequence). Here the CDR3 DNA reads TGTGCCACCAGCCAGACCGACAGGGGGAACACCGGGGAGCTGTTTTTT. Translation gives CATSQTDRGNTGELFF.

The genes are TRBV28 and TRBJ2-3, with TRBD2 matching 9 bases. The length of the CDR3 is 15 residues. In germline, CDR1 is MDHEN, CDR2 SYDVKM. Germline trimming cut 4 bases from V and 1 base from J; bases unmatched to any gene: 3. In nucleotides, the CDR3 is TGTGCCAGCAGTTCTGGCGGGGGGGGCACAGATACGCAGTATTTT. Encoded protein: CASSSGGGGTDTQYF.

This clone was counted only a few times. The V gene is TRBV6-1, the J gene TRBJ2-7, with D unclear. V dropped 3 bases and J dropped 2 bases, with 5 bases sitting between them. Looked up from germline, CDR1 is MNHNS and CDR2 is SASEGT. This CDR3 has 12 amino acids. CDR3 region: CASSESTYEQYF. The CDR3 DNA sequence: TGTGCCAGCAGTGAGAGTACCTACGAGCAGTACTTC.

This clone was counted once. The rearrangement uses TRBV12-3 or TRBV12-4 and TRBJ1-4, with TRBD1 identical over 11 bases. This CDR3 has 13 amino acids. Trimming cost V 7 bases and J 8 bases; bases outside gene matches: 3. The CDR3 region is CASKGDRGEKLFF. The CDR3 DNA is TGTGCCAGCAAAGGGGACAGGGGGGAAAAACTGTTTTTT.

The chain has TRBV7-2 and TRBJ2-5; no definite D call. This CDR3 region has 11 residues. The V gene's germline CDR1 is SGHTA and CDR2 FQGNSA. V was cut by 3 bases and J by 1 base, with 0 bases left in between. The CDR3 DNA reads as TGTGCCAGCAGCTTCCAAGAGACCCAGTACTTC. Translation: CASSFQETQYF.

This chain uses TRBV14 with TRBJ2-7; tentatively, D is TRBD1 (5 bases). The ends were cut back, 0 bases at V and 7 bases at J, with 10 bases in the middle. Germline V gives CDR1 SGHDN, CDR2 FVKESK. This CDR3 contains 13 residues. The CDR3 loop reads CASSQDRVREQYF. In DNA, the CDR3 is TGTGCCAGCAGCCAAGACAGGGTGAGGGAGCAGTACTTC.